Below, 6 T cell receptor beta chains from the same sample are listed, as sequenced in a study of cytomegalovirus exposure and HLA in healthy donors (TCRdb year 2017). The library was obtained by the immunoSEQ multiplex PCR assay. A mixture of 60 forward primers for TCR Vbeta segments and 13 reverse primers for TCR Jbeta segments was used in the multiplex PCR. TCRdb provides this immuneACCESS table in a form limited to in-frame rearrangements. Some clones are lacking; in checked studies, under half of them reflect an unresolved V gene, and why the rest are absent is not known. The sample profile shows 95,000 to 150,000 clones; around three quarters of them were found once. The ten largest clonotypes hold about 3.9% of the sample. The sequenced sample was PBMCs. All receptors come from a human donor in good health.

This clone has a single count. The chain is built from TRBV5-1 and TRBJ2-2; 7 bases are a match to TRBD2. Germline V gene lookup returns CDR1 SGHRS and CDR2 YFSETQ. The CDR3 loop spans 16 amino acids. J lost 4 bases, V lost 0 bases, and 6 bases had no gene match. CDR3 region: CASSLEVASGTGELFF. CDR3 sequence (DNA): TGCGCCAGCAGCTTGGAGGTGGCTAGCGGCACCGGGGAGCTGTTTTTT.

V usage is TRBV19 and J usage is TRBJ2-3, with D unclear. V lost 1 base, J lost 0 bases, and 14 bases lay in between. CDR3 size: 17 residues. CDR1 and CDR2 (germline): LNHDA, SQIVND (reference sequence). As DNA, the CDR3 is TGTGCCAGTAGTATAGGATCCATTCGCACTAGCACAGATACGCAGTATTTT. The encoded protein is CASSIGSIRTSTDTQYF.

The chain recombines TRBV5-4 with TRBJ2-1; maybe TRBD2 (5 bases). Germline V lookup: CDR1 SGHNT, CDR2 YYREEE (reference sequence). The CDR3 is 13 residues long. V was clipped by 4 bases and J by 7 bases, with 12 bases between them. Here the CDR3 reads CASSERTGNEQFF. The CDR3 region has the DNA TGTGCCAGCAGCGAAAGGACTGGGAATGAGCAGTTCTTC.

This clone appeared a few times. The V gene is TRBV29-1, the J gene TRBJ2-1; the D is unclear. The V gene's germline CDR1 is SQVTM and CDR2 ANQGSEA. The CDR3 runs 11 residues. The V end was cut by 3 bases, the J end by 3 bases, with 3 bases between. The CDR3 DNA reads as TGCAGCGTTGACTTCTACAATGAGCAGTTCTTC. It encodes CSVDFYNEQFF.

The chain links TRBV6-5 to TRBJ2-7; the D is unclear. Trimming left V 5 bases short and J 7 bases short, with 9 bases between. This CDR3 has 11 amino acids. Germline loops: CDR1 MNHEY, CDR2 SVGAGI. The DNA for the CDR3 is TGTGCCAGCAGTACCACTTGGGAGCAGTACTTC. This gives the protein CASSTTWEQYF.

This rearrangement joins TRBV7-2 to TRBJ2-7, with TRBD1 identical over 10 bases. The CDR3 is 14 residues long. Trimming cost V 3 bases and J 3 bases; bases outside gene matches: 2. Germline V gene sequence: CDR1 SGHTA, CDR2 FQGNSA. The DNA of the CDR3 is TGTGCCAGCAGCTTGGACAGGGGGTACTACGAGCAGTACTTC. Its translation is CASSLDRGYYEQYF.